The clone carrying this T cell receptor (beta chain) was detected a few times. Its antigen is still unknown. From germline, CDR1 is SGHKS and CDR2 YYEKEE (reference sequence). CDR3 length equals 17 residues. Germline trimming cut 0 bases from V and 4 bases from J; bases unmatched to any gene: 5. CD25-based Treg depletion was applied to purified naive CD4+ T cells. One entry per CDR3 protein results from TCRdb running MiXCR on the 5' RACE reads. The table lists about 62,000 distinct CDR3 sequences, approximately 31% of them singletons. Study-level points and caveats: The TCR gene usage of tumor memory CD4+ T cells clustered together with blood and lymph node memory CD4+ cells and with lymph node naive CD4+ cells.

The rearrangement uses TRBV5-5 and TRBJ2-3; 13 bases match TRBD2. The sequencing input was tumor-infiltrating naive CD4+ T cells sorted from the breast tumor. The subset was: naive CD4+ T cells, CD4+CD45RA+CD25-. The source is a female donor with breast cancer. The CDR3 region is CASSLGWTSGRADTQYF. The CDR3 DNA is TGTGCCAGCAGCTTGGGCTGGACTAGCGGGAGAGCAGATACGCAGTATTTT.